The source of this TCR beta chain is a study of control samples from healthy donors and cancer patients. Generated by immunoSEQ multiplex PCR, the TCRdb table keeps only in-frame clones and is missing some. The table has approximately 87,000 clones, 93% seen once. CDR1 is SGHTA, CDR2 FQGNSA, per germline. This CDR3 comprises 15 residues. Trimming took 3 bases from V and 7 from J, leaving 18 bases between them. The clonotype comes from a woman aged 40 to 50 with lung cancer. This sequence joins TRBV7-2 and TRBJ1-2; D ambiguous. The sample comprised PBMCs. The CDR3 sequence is CASSLSATGRGGYTF. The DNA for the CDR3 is TGTGCCAGCAGCTTGAGTGCGACGGGCCGCGGTGGCTACACCTTC.